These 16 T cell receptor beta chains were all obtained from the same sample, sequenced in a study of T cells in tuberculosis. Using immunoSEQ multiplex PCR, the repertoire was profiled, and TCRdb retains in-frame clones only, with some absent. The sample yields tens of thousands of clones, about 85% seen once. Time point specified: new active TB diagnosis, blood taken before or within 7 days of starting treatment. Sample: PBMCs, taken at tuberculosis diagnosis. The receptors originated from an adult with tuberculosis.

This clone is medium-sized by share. The CDR3 sequence: CASGMGGGGYEQYF. In DNA form, the CDR3 reads TGTGCCAGCGGTATGGGCGGGGGGGGCTACGAGCAGTACTTC. V gene TRBV6-1 combines with J gene TRBJ2-7; 9 bases fit TRBD2. The V and J ends lost 8 bases and 3 bases, in that order; junction bases with no gene match: 8. This CDR3 spans 14 amino acids. Germline V CDR1 and CDR2: MNHNS, SASEGT.

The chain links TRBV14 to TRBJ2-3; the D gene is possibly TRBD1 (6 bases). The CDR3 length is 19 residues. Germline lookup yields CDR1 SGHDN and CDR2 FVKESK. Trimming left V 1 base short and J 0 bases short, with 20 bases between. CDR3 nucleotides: TGTGCCAGCAGCCAAGGGAACAGGGCAGGACGACGTAGCACAGATACGCAGTATTTT. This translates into CASSQGNRAGRRSTDTQYF.

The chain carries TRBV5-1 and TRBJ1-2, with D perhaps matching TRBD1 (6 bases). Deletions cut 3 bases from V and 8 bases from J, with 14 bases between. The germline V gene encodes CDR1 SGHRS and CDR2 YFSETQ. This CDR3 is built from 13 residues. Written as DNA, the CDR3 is TGCGCCAGCAGCTCCGGGGGGGCTGAAGGCTACACCTTC. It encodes CASSSGGAEGYTF.

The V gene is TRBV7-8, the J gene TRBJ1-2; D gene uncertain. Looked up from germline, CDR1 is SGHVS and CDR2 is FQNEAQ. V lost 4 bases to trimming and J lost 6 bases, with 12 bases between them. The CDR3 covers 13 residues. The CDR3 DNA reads TGTGCCAGCAGCTCCTCCCTCGAGGATGGCTACACCTTC. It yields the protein CASSSSLEDGYTF.

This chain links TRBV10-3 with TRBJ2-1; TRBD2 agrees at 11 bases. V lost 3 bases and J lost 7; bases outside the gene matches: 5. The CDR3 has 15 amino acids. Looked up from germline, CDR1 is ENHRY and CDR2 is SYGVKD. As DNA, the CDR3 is TGTGCCATCAGTGATCTAGCGGGAGGAGGGAATGAGCAGTTCTTC. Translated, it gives CAISDLAGGGNEQFF.

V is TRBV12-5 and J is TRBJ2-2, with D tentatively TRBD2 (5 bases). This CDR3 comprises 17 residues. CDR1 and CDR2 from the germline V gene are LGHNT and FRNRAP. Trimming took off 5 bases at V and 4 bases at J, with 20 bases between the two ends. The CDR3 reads CASGMTPRLAVTGELFF. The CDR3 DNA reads TGTGCTAGTGGTATGACCCCTAGGCTAGCAGTCACCGGGGAGCTGTTTTTT. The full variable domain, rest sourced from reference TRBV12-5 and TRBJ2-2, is DARVTQTPRHKVTEMGQEVTMRCQPILGHNTVFWYRQTMMQGLELLAYFRNRAPLDDSGMPKDRFSAEMPDATLATLKIQPSEPRDSAVYFCASGMTPRLAVTGELFFGEGSRLTVL.

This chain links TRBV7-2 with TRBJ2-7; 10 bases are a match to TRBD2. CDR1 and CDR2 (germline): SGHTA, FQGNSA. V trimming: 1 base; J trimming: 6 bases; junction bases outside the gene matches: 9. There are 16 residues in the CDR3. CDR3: CASSLEAGGRLSEQYF. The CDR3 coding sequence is TGTGCCAGCAGCTTAGAAGCGGGAGGGCGTCTATCCGAGCAGTACTTC.

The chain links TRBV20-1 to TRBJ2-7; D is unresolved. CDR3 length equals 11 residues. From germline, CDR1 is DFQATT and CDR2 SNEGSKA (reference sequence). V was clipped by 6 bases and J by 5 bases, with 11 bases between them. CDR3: CSAPKVDEQYF. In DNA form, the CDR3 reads TGCAGTGCCCCTAAAGTGGACGAGCAGTACTTC.

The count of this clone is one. CDR3 protein: CASSVVSGGGGEQFF. The CDR3 DNA sequence: TGTGCCAGCAGCGTAGTAAGCGGGGGAGGGGGTGAGCAGTTCTTC. The chain has TRBV9 and TRBJ2-1; 8 bases match TRBD2. CDR1 and CDR2 (germline): SGDLS, YYNGEE. CDR3 length: 15 amino acids. V dropped 0 bases and J dropped 9; count of bases not matched to a gene: 8. Full variable domain (outside the CDR3, taken from reference TRBV9 and TRBJ2-1): DSGVTQTPKHLITATGQRVTLRCSPRSGDLSVYWYQQSLDQGLQFLIQYYNGEERAKGNILERFSAQQFPDLHSELNLSSLELGDSALYFCASSVVSGGGGEQFFGPGTRLTVL.

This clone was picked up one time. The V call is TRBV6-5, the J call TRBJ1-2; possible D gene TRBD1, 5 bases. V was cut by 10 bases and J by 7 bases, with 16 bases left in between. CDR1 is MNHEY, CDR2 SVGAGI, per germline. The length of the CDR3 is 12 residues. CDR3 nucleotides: TGTGCCACCGGGGGTCCTTCCTTTGGCTACACCTTC. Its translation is CATGGPSFGYTF.

CDR3 in DNA: TGTGCCAGCCTCACCCCGCGACAGCCCCACCACACCTTC. This translates into CASLTPRQPHHTF. The rearrangement uses TRBV11-2 and TRBJ1-2, with a weak D call TRBD1 (5 bases). CDR3 size: 13 residues. V was pared by 8 bases and J by 12 bases, with 22 bases between. CDR1 and CDR2 (germline): SGHAT, FQNNGV.

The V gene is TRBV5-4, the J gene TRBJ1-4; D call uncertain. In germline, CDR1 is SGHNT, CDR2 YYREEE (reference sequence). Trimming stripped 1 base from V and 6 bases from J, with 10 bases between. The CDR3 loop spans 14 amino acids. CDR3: CASSLTTFDEKLFF. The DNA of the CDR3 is TGTGCCAGCAGCTTGACGACATTTGATGAAAAACTGTTTTTT.

The CDR3 nucleotides are TGCGCCAGCAGCTCGACAGGGATGGGCACTGAAGCTTTCTTT. This encodes CASSSTGMGTEAFF. The chain combines TRBV5-1 with TRBJ1-1; 7 nucleotides line up with TRBD1. Germline values: CDR1 SGHRS, CDR2 YFSETQ. The V gene end was trimmed by 3 bases and the J gene end by 4 bases; junction bases not matched to a gene: 6. This CDR3 is built from 14 residues.

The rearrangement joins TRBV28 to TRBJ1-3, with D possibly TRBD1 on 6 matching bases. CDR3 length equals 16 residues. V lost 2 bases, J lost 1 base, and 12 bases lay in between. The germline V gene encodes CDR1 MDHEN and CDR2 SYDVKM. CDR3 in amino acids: CASSLGGGQSGNTIYF. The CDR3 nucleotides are TGTGCCAGCAGTTTAGGGGGGGGGCAGTCTGGAAACACCATATATTTT.

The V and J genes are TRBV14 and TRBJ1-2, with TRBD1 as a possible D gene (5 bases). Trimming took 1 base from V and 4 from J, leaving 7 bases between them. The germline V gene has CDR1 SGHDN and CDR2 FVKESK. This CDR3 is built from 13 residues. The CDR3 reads CASSQGQSYGYTF. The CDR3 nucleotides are TGTGCCAGCAGCCAAGGACAGAGCTATGGCTACACCTTC.

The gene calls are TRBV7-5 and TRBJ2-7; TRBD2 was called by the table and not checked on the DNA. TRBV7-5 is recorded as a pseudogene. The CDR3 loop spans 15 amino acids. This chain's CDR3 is CARSLGGAGSYEQYF. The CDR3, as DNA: TGTGCCAGAAGCTTGGGGGGGGCAGGATCCTACGAGCAGTACTTC.